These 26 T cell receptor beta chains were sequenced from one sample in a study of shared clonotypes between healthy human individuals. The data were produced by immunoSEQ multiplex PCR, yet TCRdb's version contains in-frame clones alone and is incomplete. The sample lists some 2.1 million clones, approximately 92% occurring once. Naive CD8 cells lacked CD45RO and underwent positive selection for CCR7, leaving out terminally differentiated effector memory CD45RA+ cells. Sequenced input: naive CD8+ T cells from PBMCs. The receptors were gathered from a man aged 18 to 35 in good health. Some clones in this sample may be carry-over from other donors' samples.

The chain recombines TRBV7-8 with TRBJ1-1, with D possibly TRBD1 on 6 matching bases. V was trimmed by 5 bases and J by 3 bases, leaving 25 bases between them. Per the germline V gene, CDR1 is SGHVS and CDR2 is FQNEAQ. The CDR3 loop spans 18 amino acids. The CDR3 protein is CASSPRGPQLPGDTEAFF. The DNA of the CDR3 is TGTGCCAGCAGCCCCCGGGGGCCGCAGCTCCCGGGGGACACTGAAGCTTTCTTT.

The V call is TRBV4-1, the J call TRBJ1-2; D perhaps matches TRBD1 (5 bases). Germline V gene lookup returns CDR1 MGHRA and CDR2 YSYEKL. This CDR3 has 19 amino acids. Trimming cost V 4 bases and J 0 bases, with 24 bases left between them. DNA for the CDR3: TGCGCCAGCAGCCCTACAAACCCTAGGGACTCGGAGGCTAACTATGGCTACACCTTC. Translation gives CASSPTNPRDSEANYGYTF.

Written as DNA, the CDR3 is TGCGCCAGCAGCCATGGGACTAGCGGGAGGGCCTCTAAGTTCTTC. Translation gives CASSHGTSGRASKFF. V usage is TRBV4-3 and J usage is TRBJ2-1; 16 positions agree with TRBD2. Germline V gives CDR1 LGHNA, CDR2 YSLEER. This CDR3 region has 15 residues. The trim removed 3 bases at V and 14 bases at J, leaving 7 bases unmatched.

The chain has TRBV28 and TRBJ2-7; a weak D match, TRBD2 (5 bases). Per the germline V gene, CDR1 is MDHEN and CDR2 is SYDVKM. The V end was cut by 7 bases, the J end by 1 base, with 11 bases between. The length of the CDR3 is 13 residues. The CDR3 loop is CASTAEGSYEQYF. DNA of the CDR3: TGTGCCAGCACCGCAGAGGGTTCCTACGAGCAGTACTTC.

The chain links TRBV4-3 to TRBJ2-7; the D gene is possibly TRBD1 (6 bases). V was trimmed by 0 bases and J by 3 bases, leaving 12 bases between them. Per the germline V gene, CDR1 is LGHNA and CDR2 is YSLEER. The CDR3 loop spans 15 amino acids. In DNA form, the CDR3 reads TGCGCCAGCAGCCAAGAAACGGGACATCACTACGAGCAGTACTTC. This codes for CASSQETGHHYEQYF.

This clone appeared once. CDR3 in amino acids: CASSLRTGWGTGELFF. The CDR3 region has the DNA TGTGCCAGCAGCCTTCGGACAGGTTGGGGCACCGGGGAGCTGTTTTTT. This chain links TRBV14 with TRBJ2-2; 7 positions match TRBD1. The CDR3 is 16 residues long. V was clipped by 4 bases and J by 4 bases; unmatched bases: 9. CDR1 is SGHDN, CDR2 FVKESK, per germline. The full variable domain, rest sourced from reference TRBV14 and TRBJ2-2, is EAGVTQFPSHSVIEKGQTVTLRCDPISGHDNLYWYRRVMGKEIKFLLHFVKESKQDESGMPNNRFLAERTGGTYSTLKVQPAELEDSGVYFCASSLRTGWGTGELFFGEGSRLTVL.

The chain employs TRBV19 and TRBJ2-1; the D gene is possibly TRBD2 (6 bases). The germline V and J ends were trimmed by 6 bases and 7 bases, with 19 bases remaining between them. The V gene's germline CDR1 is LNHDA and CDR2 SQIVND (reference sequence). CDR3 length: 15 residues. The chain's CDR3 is CASSLPSARGNEQFF. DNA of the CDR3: TGTGCCAGTAGCCTACCTAGCGCCCGCGGGAATGAGCAGTTCTTC.

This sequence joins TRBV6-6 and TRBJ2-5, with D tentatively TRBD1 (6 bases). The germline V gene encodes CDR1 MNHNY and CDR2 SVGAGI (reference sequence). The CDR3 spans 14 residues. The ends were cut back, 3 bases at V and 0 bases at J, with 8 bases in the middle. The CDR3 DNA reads TGTGCCAGCAGTTATACAGGGTACCAAGAGACCCAGTACTTC. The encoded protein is CASSYTGYQETQYF.

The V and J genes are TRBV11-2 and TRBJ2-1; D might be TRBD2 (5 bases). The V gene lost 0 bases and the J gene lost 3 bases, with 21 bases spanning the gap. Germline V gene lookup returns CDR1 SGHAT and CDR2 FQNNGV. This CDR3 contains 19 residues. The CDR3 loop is CASSLDGSLSTGIYNEQFF. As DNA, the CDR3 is TGTGCCAGCAGCTTAGACGGCTCCCTTTCAACGGGGATCTACAATGAGCAGTTCTTC.

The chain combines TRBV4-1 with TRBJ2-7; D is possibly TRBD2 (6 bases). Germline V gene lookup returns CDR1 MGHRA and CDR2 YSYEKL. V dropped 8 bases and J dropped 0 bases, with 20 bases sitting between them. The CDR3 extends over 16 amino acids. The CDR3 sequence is CASRPEPTGVSYEQYF. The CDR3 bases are TGCGCCAGCCGGCCGGAGCCTACGGGGGTCTCCTACGAGCAGTACTTC.

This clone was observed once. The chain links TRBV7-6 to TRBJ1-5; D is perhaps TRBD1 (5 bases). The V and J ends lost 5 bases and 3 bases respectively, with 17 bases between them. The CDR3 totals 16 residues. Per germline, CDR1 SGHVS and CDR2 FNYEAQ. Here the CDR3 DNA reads TGTGCCAGCAGCCTAACCTTCAGGGTGGACAATCAGCCCCAGCATTTT. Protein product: CASSLTFRVDNQPQHF.

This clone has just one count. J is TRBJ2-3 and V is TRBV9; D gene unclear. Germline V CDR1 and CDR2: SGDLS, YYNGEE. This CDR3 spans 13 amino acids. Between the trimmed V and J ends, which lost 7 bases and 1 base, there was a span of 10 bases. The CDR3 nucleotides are TGTGCCAGCTCGCAGGTTGGCACAGATACGCAGTATTTT. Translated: CASSQVGTDTQYF.

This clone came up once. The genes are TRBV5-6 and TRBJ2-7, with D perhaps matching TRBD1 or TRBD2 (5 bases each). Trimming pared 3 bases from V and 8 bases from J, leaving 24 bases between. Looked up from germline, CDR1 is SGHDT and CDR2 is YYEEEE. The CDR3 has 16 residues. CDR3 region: CASSSWNRDGRLQQYF. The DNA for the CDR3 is TGTGCCAGCAGCTCGTGGAACCGGGACGGAAGACTCCAGCAGTACTTC. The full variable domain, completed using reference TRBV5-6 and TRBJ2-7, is DAGVTQSPTHLIKTRGQQVTLRCSPKSGHDTVSWYQQALGQGPQFIFQYYEEEERQRGNFPDRFSGHQFPNYSSELNVNALLLGDSALYLCASSSWNRDGRLQQYFGPGTRLTVT.

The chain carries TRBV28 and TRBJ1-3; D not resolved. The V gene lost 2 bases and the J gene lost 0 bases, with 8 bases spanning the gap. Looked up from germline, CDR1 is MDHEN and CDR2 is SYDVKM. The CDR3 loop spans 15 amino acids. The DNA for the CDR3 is TGTGCCAGCAGTTTAGACGGAACCTCTGGAAACACCATATATTTT. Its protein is CASSLDGTSGNTIYF.

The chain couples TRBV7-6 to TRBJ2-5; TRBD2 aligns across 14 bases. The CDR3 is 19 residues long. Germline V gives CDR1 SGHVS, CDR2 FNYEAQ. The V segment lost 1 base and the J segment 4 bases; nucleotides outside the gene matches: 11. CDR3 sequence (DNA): TGTGCCAGCAGCTTAGTCCCAGAAATCGGGACTAGCGGGGGAGAGACCCAGTACTTC. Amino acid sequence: CASSLVPEIGTSGGETQYF.

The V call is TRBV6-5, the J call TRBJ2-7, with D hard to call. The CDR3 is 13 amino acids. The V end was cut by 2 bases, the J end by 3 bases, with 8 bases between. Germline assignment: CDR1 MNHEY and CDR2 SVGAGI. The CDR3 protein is CASSYGRNYEQYF. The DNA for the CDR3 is TGTGCCAGCAGTTACGGACGAAACTACGAGCAGTACTTC.

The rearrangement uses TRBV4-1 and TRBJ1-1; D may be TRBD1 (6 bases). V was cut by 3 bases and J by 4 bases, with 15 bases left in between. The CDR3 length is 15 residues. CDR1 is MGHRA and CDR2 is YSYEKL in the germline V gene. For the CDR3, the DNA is TGCGCCAGCAGCCACCCCCGGGGAGGGGGCACTGAAGCTTTCTTT. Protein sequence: CASSHPRGGGTEAFF.

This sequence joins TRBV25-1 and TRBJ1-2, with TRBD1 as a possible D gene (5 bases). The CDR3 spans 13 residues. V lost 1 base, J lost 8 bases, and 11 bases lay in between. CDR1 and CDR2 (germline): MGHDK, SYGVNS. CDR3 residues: CASSELVWGGYTF. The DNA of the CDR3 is TGTGCCAGCAGTGAATTAGTTTGGGGCGGCTACACCTTC.

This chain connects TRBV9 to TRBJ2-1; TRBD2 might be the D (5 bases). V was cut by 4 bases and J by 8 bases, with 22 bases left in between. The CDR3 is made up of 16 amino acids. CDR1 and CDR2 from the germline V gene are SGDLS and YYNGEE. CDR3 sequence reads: CASSIEGASSFYEQFF. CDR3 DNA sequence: TGTGCCAGCAGCATCGAGGGAGCGTCCAGTTTCTATGAGCAGTTCTTC.

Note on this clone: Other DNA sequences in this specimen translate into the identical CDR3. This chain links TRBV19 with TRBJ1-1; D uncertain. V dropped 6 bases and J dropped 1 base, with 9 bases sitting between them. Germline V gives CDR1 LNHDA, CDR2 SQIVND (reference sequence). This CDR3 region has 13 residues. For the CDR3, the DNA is TGTGCCAGTAGGGGCACACAGAACACTGAAGCTTTCTTT. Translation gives CASRGTQNTEAFF.

The CDR3 DNA reads as TGTGCCAGCCTCCCGGGAGGGTGGGAAAACGAGCAGTACTTC. Its protein is CASLPGGWENEQYF. This chain joins TRBV28 and TRBJ2-7; 8 bases are a match to TRBD2. The V segment lost 8 bases and the J segment 5 bases; nucleotides outside the gene matches: 11. This CDR3 spans 14 amino acids. Per the germline V gene, CDR1 is MDHEN and CDR2 is SYDVKM.

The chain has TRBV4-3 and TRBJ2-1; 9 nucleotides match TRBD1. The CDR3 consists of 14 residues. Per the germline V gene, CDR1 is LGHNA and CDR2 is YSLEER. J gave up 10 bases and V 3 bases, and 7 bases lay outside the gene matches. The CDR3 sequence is CASSHTGGSGEQFF. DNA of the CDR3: TGCGCCAGCAGCCATACAGGGGGCTCTGGGGAGCAGTTCTTC.

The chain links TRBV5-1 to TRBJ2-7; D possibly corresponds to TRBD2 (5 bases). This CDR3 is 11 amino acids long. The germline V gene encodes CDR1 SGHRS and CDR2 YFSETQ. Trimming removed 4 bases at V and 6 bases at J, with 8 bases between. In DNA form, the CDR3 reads TGCGCCAGCAGCCCGGGAACCGAGCAGTACTTC. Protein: CASSPGTEQYF.

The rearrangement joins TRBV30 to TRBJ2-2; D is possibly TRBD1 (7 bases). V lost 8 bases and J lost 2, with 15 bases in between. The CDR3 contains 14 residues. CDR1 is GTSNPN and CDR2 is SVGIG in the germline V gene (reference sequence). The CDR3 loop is CAGRGRINTGELFF. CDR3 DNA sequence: TGTGCCGGCAGGGGGAGGATCAACACCGGGGAGCTGTTTTTT. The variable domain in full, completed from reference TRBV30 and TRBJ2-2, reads SQTIHQWPATLVQPVGSPLSLECTVEGTSNPNLYWYRQAAGRGLQLLFYSVGIGQISSEVPQNLSASRPQDRQFILSSKKLLLSDSGFYLCAGRGRINTGELFFGEGSRLTVL.

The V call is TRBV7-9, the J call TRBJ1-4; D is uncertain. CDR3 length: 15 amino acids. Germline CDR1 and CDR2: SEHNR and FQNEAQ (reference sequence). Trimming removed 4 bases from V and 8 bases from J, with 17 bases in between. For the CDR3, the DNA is TGTGCCAGCAGCTCCGAGGCAGCCCTTAGGGAAAAACTGTTTTTT. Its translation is CASSSEAALREKLFF.

This chain's CDR3 is CASSLEAGTLWEQFF. Written as DNA, the CDR3 is TGTGCCAGCAGTCTAGAGGCGGGGACACTTTGGGAGCAGTTCTTC. The chain is built from TRBV2 and TRBJ2-1; the D call may be TRBD1 or TRBD2 (6 bases each). Trimming cost V 5 bases and J 10 bases, with 21 bases left between them. This CDR3 is built from 15 residues. Germline CDR1 and CDR2: SNHLY and FYNNEI.